The 20 T cell receptor beta chains below come from one sample, sequenced in a study of a mutant IDH1 vaccine in newly diagnosed glioma. No cognate antigen is known for these TCRs. Only in-frame clones appear in the TCRdb table, and some are missing; sequencing was by immunoSEQ multiplex PCR. The profile shows about 81,000 clones, 70% to 90% of them singletons. Time point denoted: week 23, last vaccination. Doses comprised 300 ug of mutant IDH1 20-mer peptide each, plus topical imiquimod. This material consisted of PBMCs, taken from a glioma patient whose treatment included an IDH1 peptide vaccine. Receptors were obtained from a man aged 25-45 years with glioma. Some clones in this sample may be carry-over from other donors' samples.

This chain joins TRBV2 and TRBJ2-3; perhaps D is TRBD1 or TRBD2 (5 bases each). The CDR3 consists of 12 residues. CDR1 SNHLY and CDR2 FYNNEI come from the germline V gene. V gave up 4 bases and J gave up 6 bases, with 8 bases separating them. The CDR3 protein is CASSVEGDTQYF. For the CDR3, the DNA is TGTGCCAGCAGTGTAGAGGGGGATACGCAGTATTTT.

This clone has a single count. The rearrangement uses TRBV5-3 and TRBJ1-5; weak D call: TRBD1 (6 bases). TRBV5-3 is an ORF; its function is uncertain. This CDR3 region has 14 residues. Trimming took 5 bases from V and 5 from J, leaving 14 bases between them. The CDR3 loop reads CARSTGCPHQPQHF. CDR3 sequence (DNA): TGTGCCAGAAGTACAGGGTGCCCCCATCAGCCCCAGCATTTT.

The chain combines TRBV29-1 with TRBJ1-2; D is unresolved. Germline V gene sequence: CDR1 SQVTM, CDR2 ANQGSEA. V was cut by 0 bases and J by 4 bases, with 9 bases left in between. This CDR3 region has 13 residues. This CDR3 reads CSVEDGGGYGYTF. In DNA form, the CDR3 reads TGCAGCGTTGAAGACGGCGGAGGCTATGGCTACACCTTC. The full variable domain, its missing parts supplied by reference TRBV29-1 and TRBJ1-2, is SAVISQKPSRDICQRGTSLTIQCQVDSQVTMMFWYRQQPGQSLTLIATANQGSEATYESGFVIDKFPISRPNLTFSTLTVSNMSPEDSSIYLCSVEDGGGYGYTFGSGTRLTVV.

The CDR3 region is CASSRGLDPGEQFF. The CDR3 DNA reads as TGTGCCAGCAGCCGGGGACTAGATCCCGGTGAGCAGTTCTTC. The chain is built from TRBV6-5 and TRBJ2-1, with TRBD2 matching 8 bases. V was clipped by 6 bases and J by 9 bases; unmatched bases: 10. This CDR3 comprises 14 residues. Germline V gives CDR1 MNHEY, CDR2 SVGAGI.

This chain uses TRBV30 with TRBJ2-2, with 9 nucleotides matching TRBD1. Trimming at V came to 3 bases and at J to 5 bases, leaving 7 bases not matched to a gene. The CDR3 runs to 15 residues. Per the germline V gene, CDR1 is GTSNPN and CDR2 is SVGIG (reference sequence). CDR3 DNA sequence: TGTGCCTGGAGGTACAGGGGGCGCCGGACCGGGGAGCTGTTTTTT. Translating it yields CAWRYRGRRTGELFF.

The chain is built from TRBV28 and TRBJ1-2, with a tentative D call TRBD1 (5 bases). This CDR3 contains 16 residues. Germline V gene lookup returns CDR1 MDHEN and CDR2 SYDVKM. Trimming removed 6 bases at V and 2 bases at J, with 19 bases between. The CDR3 reads CASSPGGQAGNYGYTF. The CDR3 region has the DNA TGTGCCAGCAGCCCCGGCGGACAAGCAGGGAACTATGGCTACACCTTC.

The gene calls are TRBV4-2 and TRBJ2-1; the D gene is possibly TRBD2 (7 bases). The CDR3 is 18 residues long. CDR1 and CDR2 (germline): LGHNA, YNFKEQ. V was clipped by 0 bases and J by 7 bases, with 22 bases between them. The DNA for the CDR3 is TGTGCCAGCAGCCAAGATTTAAGGAGGGGGGGCTTTAGAAATGAGCAGTTCTTC. It yields the protein CASSQDLRRGGFRNEQFF.

The chain employs TRBV5-4 and TRBJ2-5; 8 bases are a match to TRBD1. The trim removed 4 bases at V and 1 base at J, leaving 3 bases unmatched. Germline V gives CDR1 SGHNT, CDR2 YYREEE (reference sequence). The CDR3 extends over 14 amino acids. The CDR3 DNA reads as TGTGCCAGCAGCCGCGACAGGGGCCAAGAGACCCAGTACTTC. Its protein is CASSRDRGQETQYF.

J is TRBJ1-1 and V is TRBV27; possible D gene TRBD1, 5 bases. Trimming shortened V by 3 bases and J by 6 bases, and 8 bases separated the two germline ends. Germline lookup yields CDR1 MNHEY and CDR2 SMNVEV (reference sequence). This CDR3 has 12 residues. In DNA, the CDR3 is TGTGCCAGCAGTTTCCGGGGGTCTGAAGCTTTCTTT. This gives the protein CASSFRGSEAFF.

The J gene is TRBJ2-7, the V gene TRBV19; unclear D gene. This CDR3 contains 15 residues. The germline V and J ends were trimmed by 9 bases and 5 bases, with 23 bases remaining between them. The germline V gene encodes CDR1 LNHDA and CDR2 SQIVND (reference sequence). The CDR3 spells CASKGTATYIHEQYF. CDR3 nucleotides: TGTGCCAGCAAAGGAACAGCTACCTATATCCACGAGCAGTACTTC.

The V and J genes are TRBV13 and TRBJ2-1, with unresolved D. CDR3 length: 11 residues. Germline V lookup: CDR1 PRHDT, CDR2 FYEKMQ (reference sequence). V lost 5 bases to trimming and J lost 11 bases, with 10 bases between them. This chain's CDR3 is CASSLTMKQFF. The CDR3 DNA reads as TGTGCCAGCAGCCTCACAATGAAGCAGTTCTTC.

This clone was recorded once. V and J are TRBV14 and TRBJ2-1; 7 bases match TRBD1. The CDR3 is made up of 14 amino acids. The V and J ends lost 6 bases and 6 bases, in that order; junction bases with no gene match: 8. Germline V lookup: CDR1 SGHDN, CDR2 FVKESK. CDR3 DNA sequence: TGTGCCAGCAGAGGACAGGCGAGACTCAATGAGCAGTTCTTC. It codes for CASRGQARLNEQFF.

J is TRBJ1-2 and V is TRBV19; 8 positions match TRBD1. V lost 5 bases and J lost 8; bases outside the gene matches: 7. CDR1 LNHDA and CDR2 SQIVND come from the germline V gene (reference sequence). The CDR3 is 13 residues long. The CDR3: CASSQGAPEGYTF. In DNA form, the CDR3 reads TGTGCCAGTAGTCAGGGGGCGCCTGAAGGCTACACCTTC.

The chain recombines TRBV7-9 with TRBJ1-2, with TRBD1 as a possible D gene (6 bases). CDR3 length equals 15 residues. Germline lookup yields CDR1 SEHNR and CDR2 FQNEAQ (reference sequence). V was shortened by 5 bases and J by 2 bases, with 15 bases between the two germline ends. CDR3 bases: TGTGCCAGCAGCACGACGTTGACAGGAAACTATGGCTACACCTTC. Translation gives CASSTTLTGNYGYTF.

The V call is TRBV6-5, the J call TRBJ1-1, with unresolved D. The CDR3 loop spans 14 amino acids. The V end was cut by 7 bases, the J end by 9 bases, with 21 bases between. Germline V gene lookup returns CDR1 MNHEY and CDR2 SVGAGI. CDR3 coding DNA: TGTGCCAGCACCGACGGAGATACGGGGTCTAAAGCTTTCTTT. This translates into CASTDGDTGSKAFF.

This chain connects TRBV19 to TRBJ1-1; D is unclear. V gave up 2 bases and J gave up 0 bases, with 7 bases separating them. The CDR3 is 14 residues long. Germline assignment: CDR1 LNHDA and CDR2 SQIVND (reference sequence). CDR3 sequence reads: CASSITSVNTEAFF. The CDR3 DNA is TGTGCCAGTAGTATAACATCAGTGAACACTGAAGCTTTCTTT.

The V gene is TRBV5-6, the J gene TRBJ2-4, with D perhaps matching TRBD2 (6 bases). Trimming took 0 bases from V and 0 from J, leaving 10 bases between them. CDR3 length: 16 residues. In germline, CDR1 is SGHDT, CDR2 YYEEEE. CDR3 sequence reads: CASSLAGGIAKNIQYF. The CDR3 DNA follows: TGTGCCAGCAGCTTGGCCGGCGGGATAGCCAAAAACATTCAGTACTTC. The variable domain in full, with the rest retrieved from reference TRBV5-6 and TRBJ2-4, is DAGVTQSPTHLIKTRGQQVTLRCSPKSGHDTVSWYQQALGQGPQFIFQYYEEEERQRGNFPDRFSGHQFPNYSSELNVNALLLGDSALYLCASSLAGGIAKNIQYFGAGTRLSVL.

The chain links TRBV27 to TRBJ2-1; the match to TRBD2 covers 9 bases. There are 16 residues in the CDR3. The V gene's germline CDR1 is MNHEY and CDR2 SMNVEV (reference sequence). Unmatched junction bases numbered 5, after V lost 5 bases and J lost 0 bases. CDR3 region: CASSPRGGTSYNEQFF. The CDR3 bases are TGTGCCAGCAGTCCGCGGGGGGGGACCTCCTACAATGAGCAGTTCTTC.

V and J are TRBV5-1 and TRBJ2-7; perhaps TRBD2 as D (5 bases). The germline V and J ends were trimmed by 3 bases and 3 bases, with 10 bases remaining between them. The germline CDR1 and CDR2 sequences are SGHRS and YFSETQ. This CDR3 is built from 13 residues. The CDR3 DNA follows: TGCGCCAGCAGCTCGGGGAACAGCTACGAGCAGTACTTC. It translates to CASSSGNSYEQYF.

The chain uses TRBV5-1 and TRBJ1-1; maybe TRBD1 (5 bases). V lost 2 bases to trimming and J lost 3 bases, with 17 bases between them. Germline lookup yields CDR1 SGHRS and CDR2 YFSETQ. This CDR3 is 16 amino acids long. The CDR3 region is CASSFGTPMGDTEAFF. CDR3 in DNA: TGCGCCAGCAGCTTCGGGACTCCCATGGGGGACACTGAAGCTTTCTTT.